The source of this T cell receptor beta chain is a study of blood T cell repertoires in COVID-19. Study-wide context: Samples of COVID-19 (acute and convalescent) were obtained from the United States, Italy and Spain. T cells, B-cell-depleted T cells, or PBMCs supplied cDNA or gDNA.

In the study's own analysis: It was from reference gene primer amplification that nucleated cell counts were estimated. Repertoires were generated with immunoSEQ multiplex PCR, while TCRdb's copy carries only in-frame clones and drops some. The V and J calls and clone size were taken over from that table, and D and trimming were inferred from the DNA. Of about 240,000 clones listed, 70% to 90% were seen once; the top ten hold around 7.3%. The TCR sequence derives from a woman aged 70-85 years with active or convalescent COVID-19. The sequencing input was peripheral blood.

CDR3 loop: CASSARQETPYGYTF. CDR3 bases: TGTGCCAGCAGTGCCAGACAGGAAACGCCCTATGGCTACACCTTC. The chain recombines TRBV6-6 with TRBJ1-2, with D tentatively TRBD1 (6 bases). Germline V lookup: CDR1 MNHNY, CDR2 SVGAGI (reference sequence). CDR3 length: 15 amino acids. V was clipped by 5 bases and J by 4 bases, with 17 bases between them.